What follows is one TCR beta chain and its context. Here immunoSEQ multiplex PCR was the method, and the copy in TCRdb shows in-frame clones only, minus some. There are fewer than 90,000 clones in the sample; 90% to 95% occur only once, and over 1.5% lies in the top ten. The record originates from a study of T cell changes during pregnancy in multiple sclerosis. CDR1 is MNHEY, CDR2 SMNVEV, per germline (reference sequence). Trimming shortened V by 3 bases and J by 4 bases, and 11 bases separated the two germline ends. The CDR3 has 14 residues. This specimen was peripheral blood, taken after pregnancy. The TCR originated in a female donor in good health, enrolled as a control in a pregnancy study. V and J are TRBV27 and TRBJ2-3; D may be TRBD2 (6 bases). This CDR3 reads CASSFVLAADTQYF. As DNA, the CDR3 is TGTGCCAGCAGTTTTGTACTAGCTGCAGATACGCAGTATTTT.